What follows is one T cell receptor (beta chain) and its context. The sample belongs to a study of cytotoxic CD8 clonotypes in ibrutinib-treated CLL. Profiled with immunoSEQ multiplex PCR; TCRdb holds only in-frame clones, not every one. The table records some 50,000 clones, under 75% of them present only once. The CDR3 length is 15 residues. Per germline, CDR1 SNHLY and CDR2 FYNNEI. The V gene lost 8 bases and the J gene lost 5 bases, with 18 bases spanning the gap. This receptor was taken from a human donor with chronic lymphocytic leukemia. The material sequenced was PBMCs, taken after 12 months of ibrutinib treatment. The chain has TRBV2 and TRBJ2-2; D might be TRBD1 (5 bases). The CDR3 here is CASSTAGLSTGELFF. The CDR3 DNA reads TGTGCCAGCTCGACGGCAGGGCTATCAACCGGGGAGCTGTTTTTT. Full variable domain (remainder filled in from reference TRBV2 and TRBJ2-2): EPEVTQTPSHQVTQMGQEVILRCVPISNHLYFYWYRQILGQKVEFLVSFYNNEISEKSEIFDDQFSVERPDGSNFTLKIRSTKLEDSAMYFCASSTAGLSTGELFFGEGSRLTVL.